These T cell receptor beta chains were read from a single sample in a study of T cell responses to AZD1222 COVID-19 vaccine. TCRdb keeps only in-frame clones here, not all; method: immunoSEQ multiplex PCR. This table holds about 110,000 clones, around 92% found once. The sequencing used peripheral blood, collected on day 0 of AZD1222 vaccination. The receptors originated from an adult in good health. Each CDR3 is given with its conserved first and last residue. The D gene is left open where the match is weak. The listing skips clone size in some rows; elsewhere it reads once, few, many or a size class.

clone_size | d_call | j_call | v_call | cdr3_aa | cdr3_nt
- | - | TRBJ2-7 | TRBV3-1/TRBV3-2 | CASSQGAGWGTYEQYF | TGTGCCAGCAGCCAAGGTGCCGGGTGGGGGACCTACGAGCAGTACTTC
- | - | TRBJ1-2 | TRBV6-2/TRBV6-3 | CASSYDRLEGYTF | TGTGCCAGCAGTTACGACAGGCTCGAAGGCTACACCTTC
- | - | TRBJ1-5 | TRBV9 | CASSVVSWRVTGSLNQPQHF | TGTGCCAGCAGCGTAGTATCCTGGAGGGTAACAGGGAGTCTCAATCAGCCCCAGCATTTT
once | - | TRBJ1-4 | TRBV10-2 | CASSDWTQTRREKLFF | TGCGCCAGCAGTGACTGGACACAAACCCGCAGGGAAAAACTGTTTTTT
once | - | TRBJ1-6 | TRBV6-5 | CASSQGYNSPLHF | TGTGCCAGCAGCCAGGGTTATAATTCACCCCTCCACTTT
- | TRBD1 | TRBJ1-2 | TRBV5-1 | CASSQGDRVFGYTF | TGCGCCAGCAGCCAGGGGGACAGGGTCTTCGGCTACACCTTC
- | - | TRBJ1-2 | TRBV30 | CAWGREGYGYTF | TGTGCCTGGGGTCGGGAAGGTTATGGCTACACCTTC
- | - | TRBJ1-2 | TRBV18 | CASSAGTPNYGYTF | TGTGCCAGCTCAGCCGGGACGCCTAACTATGGCTACACCTTC
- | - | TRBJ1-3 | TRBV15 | CATSRDVGNTIYF | TGTGCCACCAGCAGAGATGTTGGAAACACCATATATTTT
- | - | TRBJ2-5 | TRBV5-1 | CASSLDGLTPETQYF | TGCGCCAGCAGCTTGGATGGACTAACGCCGGAGACCCAGTACTTC
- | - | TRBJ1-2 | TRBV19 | CASSSSGPPYGYTF | TGTGCCAGTAGTTCGTCGGGTCCCCCCTATGGCTACACCTTC
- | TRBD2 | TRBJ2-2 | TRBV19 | CASSAIAGGPFGELFF | TGTGCCAGTAGCGCCATAGCGGGGGGGCCATTTGGGGAGCTGTTTTTT
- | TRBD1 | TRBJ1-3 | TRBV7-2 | CASSLTSTGGSGNTIYF | TGTGCCAGCAGCTTAACGTCGACAGGGGGCTCTGGAAACACCATATATTTT
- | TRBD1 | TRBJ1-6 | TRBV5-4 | CASSSATDRGNSPLHF | TGTGCCAGCAGCTCCGCTACGGACAGGGGGAATTCACCCCTCCACTTT
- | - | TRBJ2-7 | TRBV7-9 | CASSREQGYEQYF | TGTGCCAGCAGCAGAGAACAGGGTTACGAGCAGTACTTC
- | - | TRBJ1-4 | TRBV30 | CAWSWVWGEKLFF | TGTGCCTGGAGTTGGGTGTGGGGTGAAAAACTGTTTTTT
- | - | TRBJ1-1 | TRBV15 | CATSRDTGSVGTEAFF | TGTGCCACCAGCAGAGACACGGGTTCTGTTGGCACTGAAGCTTTCTTT
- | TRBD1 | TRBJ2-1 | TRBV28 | CASVPGTGGIYEQFF | TGTGCCAGCGTCCCCGGGACAGGGGGCATTTATGAGCAGTTCTTC
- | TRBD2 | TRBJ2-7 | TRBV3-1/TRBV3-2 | CASSIVGGSSSYEQYF | TGTGCCAGCAGCATTGTCGGGGGGTCGAGCTCCTACGAGCAGTACTTC
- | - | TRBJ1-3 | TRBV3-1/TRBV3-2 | CASSQGTTGNTIYF | TGTGCCAGCAGCCAAGGGACAACCGGAAACACCATATATTTT
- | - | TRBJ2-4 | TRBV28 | CASSFDRLAKNIQYF | TGTGCCAGCAGTTTCGACAGGCTAGCCAAAAACATTCAGTACTTC
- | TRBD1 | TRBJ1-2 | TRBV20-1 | CSASQPGQEAYGYTF | TGCAGTGCTAGTCAACCGGGACAGGAGGCTTATGGCTACACCTTC
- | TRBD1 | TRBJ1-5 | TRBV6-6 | CASSRGTGQGSNQPQHF | TGTGCCAGCAGTCGAGGGACGGGACAGGGGAGCAATCAGCCCCAGCATTTT
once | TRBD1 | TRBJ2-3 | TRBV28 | CASSGVGEWDRETDTQYF | TGTGCCAGCAGTGGGGTGGGTGAATGGGACAGGGAAACAGATACGCAGTATTTT
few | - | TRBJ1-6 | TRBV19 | CASWPGAASSYNSPLHF | TGTGCCAGCTGGCCGGGGGCGGCTAGCTCCTATAATTCACCCCTCCACTTT
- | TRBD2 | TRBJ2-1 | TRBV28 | CASSPQGRGGRYEQFF | TGTGCCAGCAGCCCACAAGGGCGGGGGGGCCGTTATGAGCAGTTCTTC
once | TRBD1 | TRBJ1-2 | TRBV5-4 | CASSPRPPGGNGYTF | TGTGCCAGCAGCCCCCGACCACCAGGGGGCAATGGCTACACCTTC
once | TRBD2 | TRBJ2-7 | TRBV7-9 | CASSLFGGGDYEQYF | TGTGCCAGCAGCCTCTTTGGCGGGGGGGACTACGAGCAGTACTTC
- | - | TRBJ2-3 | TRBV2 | CASSEAGLGTDTQYF | TGTGCCAGCAGTGAAGCCGGCCTAGGCACAGATACGCAGTATTTT
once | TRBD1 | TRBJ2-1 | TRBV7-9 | CASSLGTGVGNEQFF | TGTGCCAGCAGCTTAGGGACAGGGGTGGGCAATGAGCAGTTCTTC
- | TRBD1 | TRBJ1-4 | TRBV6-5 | CASSYSPTGTNEKLFF | TGTGCCAGCAGTTATTCTCCGACAGGGACTAATGAAAAACTGTTTTTT
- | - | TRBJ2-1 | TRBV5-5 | CASSPEGSSYNEQFF | TGTGCCAGCAGCCCCGAAGGAAGCTCCTACAATGAGCAGTTCTTC
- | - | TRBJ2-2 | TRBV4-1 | CASSQDRGSNTGELFF | TGCGCCAGCAGCCAAGACAGGGGATCGAACACCGGGGAGCTGTTTTTT
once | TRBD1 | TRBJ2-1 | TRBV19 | CASSLQGAIEQFF | TGTGCCAGTAGTTTACAGGGGGCGATTGAGCAGTTCTTC
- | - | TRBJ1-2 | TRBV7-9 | CASSLTVPAASYTF | TGTGCCAGCAGCTTAACGGTGCCTGCAGCGAGCTACACCTTC
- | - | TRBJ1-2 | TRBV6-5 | CASLPDINYGYTF | TGTGCCAGCCTTCCCGACATCAACTATGGCTACACCTTC
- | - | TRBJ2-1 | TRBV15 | CATSRDRGFNEQFF | TGTGCCACCAGCAGAGATAGAGGGTTCAATGAGCAGTTCTTC
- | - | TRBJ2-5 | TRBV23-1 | CASSQRSRTQETQYF | TGCGCCAGCAGTCAAAGGTCCAGAACCCAAGAGACCCAGTACTTC
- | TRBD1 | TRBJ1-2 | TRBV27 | CASSSSNGQGEGYTF | TGTGCCAGCAGTTCCTCGAATGGACAGGGCGAGGGCTACACCTTC
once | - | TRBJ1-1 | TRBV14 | CASSQDGNRVNTEAFF | TGTGCCAGCAGCCAAGATGGGAACAGGGTGAACACTGAAGCTTTCTTT
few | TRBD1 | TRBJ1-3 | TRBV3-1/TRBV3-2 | CASSRPLDRASGNTIYF | TGTGCCAGCAGCCGCCCCCTGGACAGGGCCTCTGGAAACACCATATATTTT
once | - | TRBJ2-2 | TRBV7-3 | CASSLGGTANTGELFF | TGTGCCAGCAGCTTGGGAGGGACAGCTAACACCGGGGAGCTGTTTTTT
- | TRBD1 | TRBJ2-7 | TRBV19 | CASSAPGTADSYEQYF | TGTGCCAGTAGTGCTCCTGGGACAGCCGACTCCTACGAGCAGTACTTC
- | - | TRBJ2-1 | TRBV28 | CASSPADNSYNEQFF | TGTGCCAGCAGCCCCGCGGACAACTCCTACAATGAGCAGTTCTTC
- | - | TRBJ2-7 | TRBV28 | CASSLLGAVGQYF | TGTGCCAGCAGTTTACTCGGAGCCGTCGGGCAGTACTTC